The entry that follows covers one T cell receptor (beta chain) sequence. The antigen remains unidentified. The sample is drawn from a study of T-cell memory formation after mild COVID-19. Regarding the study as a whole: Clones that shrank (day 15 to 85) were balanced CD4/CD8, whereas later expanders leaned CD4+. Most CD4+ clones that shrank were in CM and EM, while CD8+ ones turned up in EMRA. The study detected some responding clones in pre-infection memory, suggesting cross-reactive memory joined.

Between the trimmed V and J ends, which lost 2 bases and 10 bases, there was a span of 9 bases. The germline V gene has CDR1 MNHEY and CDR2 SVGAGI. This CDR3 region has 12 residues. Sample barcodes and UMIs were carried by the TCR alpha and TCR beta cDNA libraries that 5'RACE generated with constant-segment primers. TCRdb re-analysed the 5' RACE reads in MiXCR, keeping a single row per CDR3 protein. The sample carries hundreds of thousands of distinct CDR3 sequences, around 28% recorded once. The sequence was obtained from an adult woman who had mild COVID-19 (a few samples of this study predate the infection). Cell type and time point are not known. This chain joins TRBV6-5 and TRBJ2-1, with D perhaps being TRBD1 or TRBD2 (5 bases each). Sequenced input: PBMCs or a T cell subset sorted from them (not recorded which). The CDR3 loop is CASSYIGGEQFF. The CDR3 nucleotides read TGTGCCAGCAGTTACATTGGGGGAGAGCAGTTCTTC.